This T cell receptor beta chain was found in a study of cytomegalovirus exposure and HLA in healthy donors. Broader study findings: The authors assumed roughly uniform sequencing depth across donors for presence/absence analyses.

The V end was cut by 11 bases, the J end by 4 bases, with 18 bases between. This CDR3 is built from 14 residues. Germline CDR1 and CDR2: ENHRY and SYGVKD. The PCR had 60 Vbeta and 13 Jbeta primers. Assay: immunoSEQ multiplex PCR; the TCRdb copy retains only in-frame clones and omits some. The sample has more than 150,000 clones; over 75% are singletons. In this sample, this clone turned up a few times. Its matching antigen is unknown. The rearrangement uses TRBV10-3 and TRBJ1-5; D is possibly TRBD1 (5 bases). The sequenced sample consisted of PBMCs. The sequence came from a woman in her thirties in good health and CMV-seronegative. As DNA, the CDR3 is TGTGCCTCGACTGCCCAGGGCCAGAATCAGCCCCAGCATTTT. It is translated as CASTAQGQNQPQHF.